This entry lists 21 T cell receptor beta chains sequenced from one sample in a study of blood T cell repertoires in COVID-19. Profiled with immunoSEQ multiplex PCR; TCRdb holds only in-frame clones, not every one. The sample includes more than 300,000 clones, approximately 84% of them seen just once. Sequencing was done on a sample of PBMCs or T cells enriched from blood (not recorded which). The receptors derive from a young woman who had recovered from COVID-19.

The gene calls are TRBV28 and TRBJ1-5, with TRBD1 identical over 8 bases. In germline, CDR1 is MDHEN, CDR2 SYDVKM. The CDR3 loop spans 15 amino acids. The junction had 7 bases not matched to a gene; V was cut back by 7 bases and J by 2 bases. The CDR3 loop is CASMAGGAGNQPQHF. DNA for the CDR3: TGTGCCAGCATGGCAGGGGGCGCGGGCAATCAGCCCCAGCATTTT.

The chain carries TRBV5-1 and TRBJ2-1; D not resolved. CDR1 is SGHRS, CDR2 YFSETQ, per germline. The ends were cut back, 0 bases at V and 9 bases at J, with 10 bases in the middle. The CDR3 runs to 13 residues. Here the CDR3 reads CASSLGRHSEQFF. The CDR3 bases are TGCGCCAGCAGCTTGGGTCGGCACAGTGAGCAGTTCTTC.

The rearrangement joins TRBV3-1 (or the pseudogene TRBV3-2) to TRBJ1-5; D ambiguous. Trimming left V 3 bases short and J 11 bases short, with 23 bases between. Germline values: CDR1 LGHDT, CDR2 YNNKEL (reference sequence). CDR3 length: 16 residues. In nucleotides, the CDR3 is TGTGCCAGCAGCCAGCACTCGGGAACCCCAGTTTTGGCCCAGCATTTT. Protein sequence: CASSQHSGTPVLAQHF.

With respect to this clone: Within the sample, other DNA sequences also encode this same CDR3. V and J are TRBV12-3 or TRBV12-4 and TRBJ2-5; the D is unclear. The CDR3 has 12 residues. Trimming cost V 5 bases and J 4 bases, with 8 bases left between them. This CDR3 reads CASSPPGETQYF. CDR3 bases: TGTGCCAGCAGTCCCCCGGGAGAGACCCAGTACTTC.

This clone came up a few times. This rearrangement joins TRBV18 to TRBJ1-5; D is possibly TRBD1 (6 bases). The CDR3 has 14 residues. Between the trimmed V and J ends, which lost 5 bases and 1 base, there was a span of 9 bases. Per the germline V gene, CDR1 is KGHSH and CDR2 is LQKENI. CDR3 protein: CASSAGVSNQPQHF. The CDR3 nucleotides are TGTGCCAGCTCAGCAGGGGTAAGCAATCAGCCCCAGCATTTT.

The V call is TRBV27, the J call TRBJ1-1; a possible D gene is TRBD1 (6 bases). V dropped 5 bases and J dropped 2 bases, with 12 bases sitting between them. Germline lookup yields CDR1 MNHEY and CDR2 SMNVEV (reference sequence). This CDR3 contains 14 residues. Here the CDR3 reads CASSLHRVNTEAFF. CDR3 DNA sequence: TGTGCCAGCAGTCTACACAGGGTTAACACTGAAGCTTTCTTT.

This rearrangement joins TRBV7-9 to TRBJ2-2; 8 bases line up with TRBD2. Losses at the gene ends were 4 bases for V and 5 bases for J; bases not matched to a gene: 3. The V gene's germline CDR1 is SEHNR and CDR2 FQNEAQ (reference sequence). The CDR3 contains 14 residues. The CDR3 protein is CASSYTGGTGELFF. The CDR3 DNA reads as TGTGCCAGCAGCTATACGGGGGGGACCGGGGAGCTGTTTTTT.

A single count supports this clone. CDR3 DNA sequence: TGTGCCAGCAGTCCTCCTGGACAGATTGGCGAGCAGTACTTC. Its protein product is CASSPPGQIGEQYF. The chain couples TRBV28 to TRBJ2-7; maybe TRBD1 (6 bases). V was clipped by 5 bases and J by 6 bases, with 17 bases between them. The CDR3 runs 14 residues. Looked up from germline, CDR1 is MDHEN and CDR2 is SYDVKM.

The CDR3 sequence: CAWTPSLTVQPQHF. DNA for the CDR3: TGTGCCTGGACCCCGTCCCTGACAGTTCAGCCCCAGCATTTT. The V and J genes are TRBV30 and TRBJ1-5; D may be TRBD1 (5 bases). The CDR3 is 14 amino acids. Germline lookup yields CDR1 GTSNPN and CDR2 SVGIG (reference sequence). V was shortened by 4 bases and J by 6 bases, with 16 bases between the two germline ends.

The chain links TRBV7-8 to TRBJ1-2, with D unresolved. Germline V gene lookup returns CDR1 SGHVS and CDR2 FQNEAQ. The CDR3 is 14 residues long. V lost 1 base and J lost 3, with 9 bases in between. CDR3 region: CASSLVARDYGYTF. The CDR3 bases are TGTGCCAGCAGCTTAGTGGCTCGGGACTATGGCTACACCTTC.

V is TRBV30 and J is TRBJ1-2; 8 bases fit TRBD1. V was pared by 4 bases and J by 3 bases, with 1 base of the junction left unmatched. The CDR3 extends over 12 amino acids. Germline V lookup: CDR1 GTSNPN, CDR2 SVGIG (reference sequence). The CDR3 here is CAWTGGDYGYTF. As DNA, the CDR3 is TGTGCCTGGACAGGGGGCGACTATGGCTACACCTTC.

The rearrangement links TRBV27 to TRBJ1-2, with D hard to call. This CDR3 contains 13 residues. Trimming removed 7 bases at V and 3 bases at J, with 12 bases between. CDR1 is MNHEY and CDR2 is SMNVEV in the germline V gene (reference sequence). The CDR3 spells CASTSSLHYGYTF. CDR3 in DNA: TGTGCCAGCACCTCCTCCCTCCACTATGGCTACACCTTC.

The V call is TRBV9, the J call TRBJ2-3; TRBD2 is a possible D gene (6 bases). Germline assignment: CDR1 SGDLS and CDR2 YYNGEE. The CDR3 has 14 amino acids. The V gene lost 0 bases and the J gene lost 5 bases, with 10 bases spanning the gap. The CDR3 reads CASSVAGEGDTQYF. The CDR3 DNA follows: TGTGCCAGCAGCGTAGCGGGAGAGGGAGATACGCAGTATTTT. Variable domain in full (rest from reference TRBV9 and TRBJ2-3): DSGVTQTPKHLITATGQRVTLRCSPRSGDLSVYWYQQSLDQGLQFLIQYYNGEERAKGNILERFSAQQFPDLHSELNLSSLELGDSALYFCASSVAGEGDTQYFGPGTRLTVL.

The CDR3 DNA reads as TGTGCCAGCAGCTATGGACAGCGGTACTATGGCTACACCTTC. As protein: CASSYGQRYYGYTF. The chain has TRBV5-5 and TRBJ1-2, with a possible D match to TRBD1 (6 bases). The ends were cut back, 3 bases at V and 3 bases at J, with 12 bases in the middle. From germline, CDR1 is SGHKS and CDR2 YYEKEE (reference sequence). This CDR3 is built from 14 residues.

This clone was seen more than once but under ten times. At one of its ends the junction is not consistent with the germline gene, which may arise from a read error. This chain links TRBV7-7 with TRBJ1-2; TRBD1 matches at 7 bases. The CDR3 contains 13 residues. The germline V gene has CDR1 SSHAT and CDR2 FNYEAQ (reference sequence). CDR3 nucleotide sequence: TGTGCTAGCAGCCCACGACAGGGTGGTGGCTACACCTTC. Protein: CASSPRQGGGYTF.

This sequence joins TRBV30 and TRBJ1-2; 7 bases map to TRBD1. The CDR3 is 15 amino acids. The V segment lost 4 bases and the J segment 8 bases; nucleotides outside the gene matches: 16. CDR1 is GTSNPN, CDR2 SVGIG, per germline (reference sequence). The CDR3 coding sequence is TGTGCCTGGAAAAAACTTGGGACAGATCGATCCGGCTACACCTTC. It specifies CAWKKLGTDRSGYTF.

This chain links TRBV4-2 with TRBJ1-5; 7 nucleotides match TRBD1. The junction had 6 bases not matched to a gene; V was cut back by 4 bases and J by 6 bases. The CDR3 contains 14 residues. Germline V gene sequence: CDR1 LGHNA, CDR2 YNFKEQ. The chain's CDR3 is CASSRGQYSQPQHF. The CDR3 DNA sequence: TGTGCCAGCAGCCGGGGACAGTATAGTCAGCCCCAGCATTTT.

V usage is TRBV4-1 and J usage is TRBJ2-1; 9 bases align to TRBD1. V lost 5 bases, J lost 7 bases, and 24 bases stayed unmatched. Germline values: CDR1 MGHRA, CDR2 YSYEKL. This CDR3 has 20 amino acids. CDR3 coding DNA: TGCGCCAGCAGCGGACTAGGGGTGGAAACAGGGGGCACGTTTTGGAATGAGCAGTTCTTC. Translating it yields CASSGLGVETGGTFWNEQFF.

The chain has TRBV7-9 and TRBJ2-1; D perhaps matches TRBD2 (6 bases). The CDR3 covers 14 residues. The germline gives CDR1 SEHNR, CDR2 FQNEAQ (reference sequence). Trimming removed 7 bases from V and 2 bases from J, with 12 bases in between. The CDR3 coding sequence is TGTGCCAGCACTACGGGGGAGGCCTACAATGAGCAGTTCTTC. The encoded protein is CASTTGEAYNEQFF.

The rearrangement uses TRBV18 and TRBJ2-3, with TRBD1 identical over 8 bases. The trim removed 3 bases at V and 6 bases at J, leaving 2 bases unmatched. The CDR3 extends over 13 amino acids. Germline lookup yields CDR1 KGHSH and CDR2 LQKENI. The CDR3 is CASSPYRGDTQYF. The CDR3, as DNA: TGTGCCAGCTCACCCTACAGGGGGGATACGCAGTATTTT.

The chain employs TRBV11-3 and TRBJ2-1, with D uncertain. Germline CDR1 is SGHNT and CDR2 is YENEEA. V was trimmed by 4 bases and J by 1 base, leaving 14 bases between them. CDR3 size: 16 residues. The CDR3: CASSSASSPSYNEQFF. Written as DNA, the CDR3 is TGTGCCAGCAGCTCAGCGAGCTCTCCTTCCTACAATGAGCAGTTCTTC.